This entry concerns a single TCR beta chain. Method: immunoSEQ multiplex PCR; TCRdb's copy keeps in-frame clones and lacks some. This sample has about 9,500 clones, with about 80% found just once. Per the germline V gene, CDR1 is LNHDA and CDR2 is SQIVND (reference sequence). This CDR3 region has 17 residues. V lost 8 bases and J lost 0, with 22 bases in between. The data originate from a study of chemoradiotherapy in HPV16-positive cancers. V usage is TRBV19 and J usage is TRBJ1-1, with D unresolved. The source of this sequence is a human donor with HPV-associated anogenital cancer. Here the sequenced sample was blood, taken from a patient who underwent chemoradiotherapy. The CDR3 nucleotides are TGTGCCAGTGCGAGGAGGGAATCATCCCTAGTGAACACTGAAGCTTTCTTT. As protein: CASARRESSLVNTEAFF.